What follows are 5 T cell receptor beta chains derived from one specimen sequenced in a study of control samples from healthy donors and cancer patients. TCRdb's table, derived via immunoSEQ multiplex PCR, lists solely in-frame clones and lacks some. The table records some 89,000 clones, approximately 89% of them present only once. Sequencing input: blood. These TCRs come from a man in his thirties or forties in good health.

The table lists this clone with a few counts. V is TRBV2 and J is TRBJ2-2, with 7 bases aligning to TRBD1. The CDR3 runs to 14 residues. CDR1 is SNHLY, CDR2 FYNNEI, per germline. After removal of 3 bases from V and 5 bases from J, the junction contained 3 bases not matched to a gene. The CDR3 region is CASSEGQYTGELFF. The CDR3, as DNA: TGTGCCAGCAGTGAGGGACAGTATACCGGGGAGCTGTTTTTT.

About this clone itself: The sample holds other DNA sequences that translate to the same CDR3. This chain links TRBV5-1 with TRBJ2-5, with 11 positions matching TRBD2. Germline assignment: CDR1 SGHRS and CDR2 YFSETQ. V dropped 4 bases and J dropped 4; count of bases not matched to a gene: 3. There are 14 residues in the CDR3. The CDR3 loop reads CASSLGTSGETQYF. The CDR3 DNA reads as TGCGCCAGCAGCCTAGGGACTAGCGGAGAGACCCAGTACTTC.

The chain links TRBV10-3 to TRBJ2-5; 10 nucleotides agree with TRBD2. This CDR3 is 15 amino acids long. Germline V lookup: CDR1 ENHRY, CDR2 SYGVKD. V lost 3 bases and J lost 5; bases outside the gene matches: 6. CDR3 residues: CAISEPSGGTETQYF. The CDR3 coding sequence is TGTGCCATCAGTGAACCTAGCGGGGGTACGGAGACCCAGTACTTC.

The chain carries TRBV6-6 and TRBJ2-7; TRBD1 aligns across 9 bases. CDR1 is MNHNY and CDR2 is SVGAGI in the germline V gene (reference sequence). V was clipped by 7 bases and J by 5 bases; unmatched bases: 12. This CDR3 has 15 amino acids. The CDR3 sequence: CASTLYPGTGNEQYV. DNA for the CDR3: TGTGCCAGCACATTATATCCCGGGACAGGGAACGAGCAGTACGTC.

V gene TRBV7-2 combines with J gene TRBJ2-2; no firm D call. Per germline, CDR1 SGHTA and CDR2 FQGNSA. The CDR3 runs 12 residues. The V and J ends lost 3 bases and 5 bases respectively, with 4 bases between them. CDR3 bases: TGTGCCAGCAGCTTCGCTACCGGGGAGCTGTTTTTT. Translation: CASSFATGELFF. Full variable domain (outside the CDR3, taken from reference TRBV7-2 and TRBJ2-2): GAGVSQSPSNKVTEKGKDVELRCDPISGHTALYWYRQSLGQGLEFLIYFQGNSAPDKSGLPSDRFSAERTGGSVSTLTIQRTQQEDSAVYLCASSFATGELFFGEGSRLTVL.